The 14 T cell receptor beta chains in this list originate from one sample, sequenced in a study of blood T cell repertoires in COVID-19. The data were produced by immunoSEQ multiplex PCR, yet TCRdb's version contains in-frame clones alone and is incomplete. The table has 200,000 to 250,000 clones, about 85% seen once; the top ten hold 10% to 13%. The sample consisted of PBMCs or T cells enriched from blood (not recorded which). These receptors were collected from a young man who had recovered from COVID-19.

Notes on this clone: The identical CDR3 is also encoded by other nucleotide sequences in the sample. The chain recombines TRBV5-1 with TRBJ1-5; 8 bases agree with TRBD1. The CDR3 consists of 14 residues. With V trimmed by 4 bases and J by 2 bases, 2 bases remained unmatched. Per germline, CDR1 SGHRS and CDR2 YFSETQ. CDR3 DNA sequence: TGCGCCAGCAGCCTGACAGGGGGCAATCAGCCCCAGCATTTT. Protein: CASSLTGGNQPQHF.

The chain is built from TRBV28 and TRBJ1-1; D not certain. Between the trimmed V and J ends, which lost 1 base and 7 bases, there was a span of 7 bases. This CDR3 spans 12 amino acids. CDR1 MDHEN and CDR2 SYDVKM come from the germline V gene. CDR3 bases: TGTGCCAGCAGTTTATCCCCAAATGAAGCTTTCTTT. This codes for CASSLSPNEAFF.

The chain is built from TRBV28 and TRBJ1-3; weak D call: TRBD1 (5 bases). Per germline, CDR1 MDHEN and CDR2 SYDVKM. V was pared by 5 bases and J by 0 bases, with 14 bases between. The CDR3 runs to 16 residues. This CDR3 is CASSPYTGDSGNTIYF. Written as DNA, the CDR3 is TGTGCCAGCAGTCCTTATACAGGCGACTCTGGAAACACCATATATTTT.

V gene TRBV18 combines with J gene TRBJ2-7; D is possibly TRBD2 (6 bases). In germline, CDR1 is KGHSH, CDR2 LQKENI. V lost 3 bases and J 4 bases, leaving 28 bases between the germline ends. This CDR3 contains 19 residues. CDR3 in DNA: TGTGCCAGCTCACCTCGCGCATCGGCGGGGACGGCGACCCGTTACGAGCAGTACTTC. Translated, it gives CASSPRASAGTATRYEQYF.

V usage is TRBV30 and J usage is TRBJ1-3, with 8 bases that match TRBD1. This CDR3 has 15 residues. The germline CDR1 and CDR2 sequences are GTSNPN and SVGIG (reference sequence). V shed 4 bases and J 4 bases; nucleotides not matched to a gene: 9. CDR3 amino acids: CAWTTGAFAGNTIYF. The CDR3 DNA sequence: TGTGCCTGGACGACAGGGGCCTTTGCAGGAAACACCATATATTTT.

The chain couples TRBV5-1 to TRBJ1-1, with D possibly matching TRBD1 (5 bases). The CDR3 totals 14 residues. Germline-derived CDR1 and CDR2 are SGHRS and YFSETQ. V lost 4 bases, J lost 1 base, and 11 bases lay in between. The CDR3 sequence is CASSTDTGNTEAFF. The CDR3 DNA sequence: TGCGCCAGCAGCACGGACACCGGGAACACTGAAGCTTTCTTT.

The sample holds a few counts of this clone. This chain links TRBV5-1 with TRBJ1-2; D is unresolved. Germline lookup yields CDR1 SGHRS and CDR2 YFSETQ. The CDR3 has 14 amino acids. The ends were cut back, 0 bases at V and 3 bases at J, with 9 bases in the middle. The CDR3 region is CASSLGLSDYGYTF. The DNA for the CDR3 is TGCGCCAGCAGCTTGGGGTTGTCGGACTATGGCTACACCTTC. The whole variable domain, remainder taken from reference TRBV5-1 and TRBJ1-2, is KAGVTQTPRYLIKTRGQQVTLSCSPISGHRSVSWYQQTPGQGLQFLFEYFSETQRNKGNFPGRFSGRQFSNSRSEMNVSTLELGDSALYLCASSLGLSDYGYTFGSGTRLTVV.

The CDR3 is CATSRGAGLNTEAFF. The CDR3 nucleotides are TGTGCCACCAGCAGAGGAGCGGGGTTGAACACTGAAGCTTTCTTT. This chain links TRBV15 with TRBJ1-1; D not certain. Trimming took off 1 base at V and 0 bases at J, with 9 bases between the two ends. The germline V gene has CDR1 LNHNV and CDR2 YYDKDF (reference sequence). The CDR3 runs to 15 residues.

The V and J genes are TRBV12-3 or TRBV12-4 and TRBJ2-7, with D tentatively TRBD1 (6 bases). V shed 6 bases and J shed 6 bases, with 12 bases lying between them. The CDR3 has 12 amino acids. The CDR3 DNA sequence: TGTGCCAGCAGAAGAACAGGGCTCGAGCAGTACTTC. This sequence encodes CASRRTGLEQYF.

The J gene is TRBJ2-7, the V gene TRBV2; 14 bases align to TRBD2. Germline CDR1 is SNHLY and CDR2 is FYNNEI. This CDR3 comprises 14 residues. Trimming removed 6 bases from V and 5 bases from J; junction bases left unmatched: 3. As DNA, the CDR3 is TGTGCCAGCAGGGGACTAGCGGGAGTCCACGAGCAGTACTTC. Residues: CASRGLAGVHEQYF.

The CDR3 sequence: CAISGQGRGEKLFF. The CDR3 DNA is TGTGCCATCAGTGGACAGGGGAGGGGTGAAAAACTGTTTTTT. The rearrangement links TRBV10-3 to TRBJ1-4; 8 bases map to TRBD1. The length of the CDR3 is 14 residues. The V segment lost 4 bases and the J segment 7 bases; nucleotides outside the gene matches: 5. CDR1 ENHRY and CDR2 SYGVKD come from the germline V gene.

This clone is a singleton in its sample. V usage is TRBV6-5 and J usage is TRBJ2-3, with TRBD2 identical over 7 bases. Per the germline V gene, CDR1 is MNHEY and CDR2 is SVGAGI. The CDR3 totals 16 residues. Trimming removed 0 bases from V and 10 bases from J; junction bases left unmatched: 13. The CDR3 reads CASSYSIRGEVSAQYF. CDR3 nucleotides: TGTGCCAGCAGTTACTCGATTCGGGGGGAAGTTTCGGCGCAGTATTTT.

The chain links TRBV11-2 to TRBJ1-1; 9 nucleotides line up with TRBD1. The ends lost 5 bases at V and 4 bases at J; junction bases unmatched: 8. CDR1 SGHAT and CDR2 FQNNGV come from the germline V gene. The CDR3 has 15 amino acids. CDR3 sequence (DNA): TGTGCCAGCAGCCCCCGGACAGGGGAGCCCACTGAAGCTTTCTTT. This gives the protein CASSPRTGEPTEAFF.

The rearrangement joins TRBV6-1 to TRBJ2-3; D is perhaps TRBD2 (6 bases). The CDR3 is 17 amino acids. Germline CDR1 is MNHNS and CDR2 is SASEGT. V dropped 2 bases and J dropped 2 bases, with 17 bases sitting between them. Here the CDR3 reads CASSERVGTYNTDTQYF. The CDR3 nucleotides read TGTGCCAGCAGTGAAAGGGTCGGGACTTACAACACAGATACGCAGTATTTT.